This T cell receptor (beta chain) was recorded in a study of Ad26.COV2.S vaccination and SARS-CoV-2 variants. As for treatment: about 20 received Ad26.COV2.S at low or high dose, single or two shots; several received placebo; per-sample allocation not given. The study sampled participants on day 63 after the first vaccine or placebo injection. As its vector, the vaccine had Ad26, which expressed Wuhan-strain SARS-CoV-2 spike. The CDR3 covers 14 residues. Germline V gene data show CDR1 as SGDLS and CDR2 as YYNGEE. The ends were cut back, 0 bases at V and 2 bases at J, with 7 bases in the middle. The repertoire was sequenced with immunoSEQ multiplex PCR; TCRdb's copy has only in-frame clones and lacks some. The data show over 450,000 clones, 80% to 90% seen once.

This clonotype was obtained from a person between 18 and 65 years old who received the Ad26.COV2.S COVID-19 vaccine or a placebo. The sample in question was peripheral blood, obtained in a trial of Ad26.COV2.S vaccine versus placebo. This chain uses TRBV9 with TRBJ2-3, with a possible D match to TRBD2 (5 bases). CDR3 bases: TGTGCCAGCAGCGTAGGGGAGTTCACAGATACGCAGTATTTT. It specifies CASSVGEFTDTQYF.